Presented here are 14 T cell receptor beta chains from one specimen sequenced in a study of OX40 agonist ivuxolimab in advanced cancers. Using immunoSEQ multiplex PCR, the repertoire was profiled, and TCRdb retains in-frame clones only, with some absent. The sample includes about 73,000 clones, around four fifths of them seen just once. The sample here was CD4+ or CD8+ T cells sorted from blood, taken in a trial of the OX40 agonist ivuxolimab. The receptor set was obtained from an adult with an advanced solid tumor such as melanoma, head and neck, liver or kidney cancer.

The V and J genes are TRBV28 and TRBJ2-2; D is perhaps TRBD2 (6 bases). Germline V gives CDR1 MDHEN, CDR2 SYDVKM. V lost 3 bases to trimming and J lost 2 bases, with 13 bases between them. The CDR3 runs to 16 residues. CDR3 DNA sequence: TGTGCCAGCAGTTTTGCGGGACTCACAAACACCGGGGAGCTGTTTTTT. It encodes CASSFAGLTNTGELFF.

This chain connects TRBV5-4 to TRBJ2-3, with unresolved D. V lost 1 base to trimming and J lost 6 bases, with 6 bases between them. Germline CDR1 and CDR2: SGHNT and YYREEE (reference sequence). The CDR3 contains 12 residues. The CDR3 DNA reads as TGTGCCAGCAGCTTGTACTTGGATACGCAGTATTTT. Its protein product is CASSLYLDTQYF.

This chain uses TRBV4-3 with TRBJ2-5; no firm D call. The germline V gene encodes CDR1 LGHNA and CDR2 YSLEER. This CDR3 is 17 amino acids long. V shed 1 base and J shed 4 bases, with 19 bases lying between them. CDR3 region: CASSQAFSRRAGETQYF. The DNA for the CDR3 is TGCGCCAGCAGCCAAGCGTTCTCCAGAAGGGCTGGAGAGACCCAGTACTTC.

This chain uses TRBV19 with TRBJ1-1, with D perhaps matching TRBD1 (6 bases). The germline V gene has CDR1 LNHDA and CDR2 SQIVND (reference sequence). Between the trimmed V and J ends, which lost 4 bases and 0 bases, there was a span of 21 bases. This CDR3 comprises 18 residues. The CDR3 sequence: CASSTRLGGPGMNTEAFF. CDR3 DNA sequence: TGTGCCAGTAGTACCCGACTTGGGGGGCCAGGTATGAACACTGAAGCTTTCTTT.

This clone was detected only a few times. This chain joins TRBV15 and TRBJ2-5; 8 bases match TRBD2. Germline loops: CDR1 LNHNV, CDR2 YYDKDF (reference sequence). This CDR3 is built from 14 residues. V gave up 4 bases and J gave up 4 bases; unmatched junction bases: 5. The CDR3 loop is CATSTRGGVETQYF. The DNA of the CDR3 is TGTGCCACCAGCACCCGGGGGGGAGTAGAGACCCAGTACTTC.

This chain uses TRBV14 with TRBJ1-1, with D possibly matching TRBD1 (6 bases). The CDR3 sequence is 18 residues long. Germline CDR1 reads SGHDN; CDR2 reads FVKESK. V dropped 1 base and J dropped 0 bases, with 18 bases sitting between them. In DNA form, the CDR3 reads TGTGCCAGCAGCCAAGGACAGGATATTAGGTTCATGAACACTGAAGCTTTCTTT. It translates to CASSQGQDIRFMNTEAFF.

The J gene is TRBJ2-2, the V gene TRBV30, with D possibly being TRBD2 (5 bases). Germline loops: CDR1 GTSNPN, CDR2 SVGIG (reference sequence). The CDR3 covers 16 residues. V was trimmed by 0 bases and J by 3 bases, leaving 14 bases between them. DNA of the CDR3: TGTGCCTGGAGTGTGGGAAGCGGATCTCACACCGGGGAGCTGTTTTTT. Amino acid sequence: CAWSVGSGSHTGELFF.

This chain links TRBV30 with TRBJ1-6; D call uncertain. The germline CDR1 and CDR2 sequences are GTSNPN and SVGIG (reference sequence). The CDR3 spans 12 residues. V was shortened by 4 bases and J by 9 bases, with 10 bases between the two germline ends. CDR3 nucleotide sequence: TGTGCCTGGAACCGAGTAGGTTCACCCCTCCACTTT. Its translation is CAWNRVGSPLHF. The full variable domain, in which reference TRBV30 and TRBJ1-6 provide the parts outside the CDR3, is SQTIHQWPATLVQPVGSPLSLECTVEGTSNPNLYWYRQAAGRGLQLLFYSVGIGQISSEVPQNLSASRPQDRQFILSSKKLLLSDSGFYLCAWNRVGSPLHFGNGTRLTVT.

The V and J genes are TRBV7-2 and TRBJ1-2; D call uncertain. The CDR3 covers 13 residues. V was pared by 3 bases and J by 4 bases, with 9 bases between. CDR1 and CDR2 (germline): SGHTA, FQGNSA. CDR3 sequence: CASSLYGPYGYTF. Written as DNA, the CDR3 is TGTGCCAGCAGCTTGTACGGGCCCTATGGCTACACCTTC. The full variable domain, its missing parts supplied by reference TRBV7-2 and TRBJ1-2, is GAGVSQSPSNKVTEKGKDVELRCDPISGHTALYWYRQSLGQGLEFLIYFQGNSAPDKSGLPSDRFSAERTGGSVSTLTIQRTQQEDSAVYLCASSLYGPYGYTFGSGTRLTVV.

The V call is TRBV29-1, the J call TRBJ2-1; D remains unclear. The CDR3 has 14 residues. V gave up 6 bases and J gave up 2 bases, with 14 bases separating them. CDR1 and CDR2 (germline): SQVTM, ANQGSEA. The CDR3 region has the DNA TGCAGCGTGGATGGCAGGTCTACCTACAATGAGCAGTTCTTC. Translating gives CSVDGRSTYNEQFF.

V is TRBV6-5 and J is TRBJ2-7; D remains ambiguous. The CDR3 is made up of 15 amino acids. Germline loops: CDR1 MNHEY, CDR2 SVGAGI. V lost 0 bases, J lost 4 bases, and 13 bases lay in between. The CDR3 nucleotides are TGTGCCAGCAGTTACTCAGGCCCCCCGGAGTACGAGCAGTACTTC. Translation gives CASSYSGPPEYEQYF.

This chain connects TRBV6-5 to TRBJ2-7; 9 bases map to TRBD2. V lost 8 bases, J lost 2 bases, and 10 bases stayed unmatched. The germline gives CDR1 MNHEY, CDR2 SVGAGI. The CDR3 is made up of 15 amino acids. CDR3 protein: CASSRLAGGTYEQYF. The CDR3 DNA follows: TGTGCCAGCTCGCGATTGGCGGGAGGGACCTACGAGCAGTACTTC.

This chain links TRBV19 with TRBJ1-5; D is undetermined. Germline V CDR1 and CDR2: LNHDA, SQIVND (reference sequence). V was pared by 4 bases and J by 4 bases, with 11 bases between. This CDR3 has 14 residues. The CDR3 bases are TGTGCCAGTAGTACCGTGAGCGGGAATCAGCCCCAGCATTTT. As protein: CASSTVSGNQPQHF.

V and J are TRBV21-1 and TRBJ2-7; the listed D gene, TRBD1, was not tested against the DNA. TRBV21-1 is described as a pseudogene. This CDR3 contains 14 residues. CDR3 protein: CASSIRDSPYEQYF. The CDR3 DNA reads TGTGCCAGCAGCATCCGGGACAGCCCCTACGAGCAGTACTTC.